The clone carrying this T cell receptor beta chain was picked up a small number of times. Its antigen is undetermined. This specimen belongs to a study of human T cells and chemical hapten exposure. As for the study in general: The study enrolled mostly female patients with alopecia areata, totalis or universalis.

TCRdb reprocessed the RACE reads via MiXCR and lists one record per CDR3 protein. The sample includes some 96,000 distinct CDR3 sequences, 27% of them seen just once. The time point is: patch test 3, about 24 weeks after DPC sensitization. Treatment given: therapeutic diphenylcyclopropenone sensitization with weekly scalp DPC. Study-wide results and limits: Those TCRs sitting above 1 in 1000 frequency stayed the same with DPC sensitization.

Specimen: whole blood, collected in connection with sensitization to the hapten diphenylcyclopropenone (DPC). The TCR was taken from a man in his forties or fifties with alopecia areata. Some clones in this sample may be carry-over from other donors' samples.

The CDR3 nucleotides read TGTGCCAGCAGTTTGACTAGCGGGTCGGGGGAGCAGTTCTTC. It encodes CASSLTSGSGEQFF. This sequence joins TRBV2 and TRBJ2-1; TRBD2 matches at 10 bases. The V segment lost 5 bases and the J segment 10 bases; nucleotides outside the gene matches: 8. Germline CDR1 is SNHLY and CDR2 is FYNNEI. The CDR3 consists of 14 residues.